Below, 15 T cell receptor beta chains from the same sample are listed, as sequenced in a study of T cell repertoires in cytomegalovirus infection. TCRdb reprocessed the reads via MiXCR and lists one record per CDR3 protein. The sample yields about 500,000 distinct CDR3 sequences, around 35% seen once. Their cognate antigens are unknown. The specimen comprised cultured PBMCs, sampled from culture after CMV antigen stimulation. These TCRs come from a human donor in good health (CMV status not recorded). Some clones in this sample may be carry-over from other donors' samples.

Ten or more counts support this clonotype. The chain has TRBV7-2 and TRBJ2-7; 9 bases match TRBD2. There are 15 residues in the CDR3. Germline CDR1 is SGHTA and CDR2 is FQGNSA. With V trimmed by 6 bases and J by 2 bases, 8 bases remained unmatched. The DNA for the CDR3 is TGTGCCAGCAGACTGACTAGCGGTCCTACCTACGAGCAGTACTTC. As protein: CASRLTSGPTYEQYF.

This rearrangement joins TRBV24-1 to TRBJ2-2; 11 bases align to TRBD2. Germline V gene data show CDR1 as KGHDR and CDR2 as SFDVKD. The junction had 3 bases not matched to a gene; V was cut back by 5 bases and J by 5 bases. This CDR3 contains 15 residues. CDR3: CATSARLAGTGELFF. The CDR3, as DNA: TGTGCCACCAGTGCAAGACTAGCGGGGACCGGGGAGCTGTTTTTT.

This clonotype showed up just a few times. The chain has TRBV27 and TRBJ2-7, with D perhaps matching TRBD1 (6 bases). Germline loops: CDR1 MNHEY, CDR2 SMNVEV (reference sequence). The CDR3 sequence is 14 residues long. The ends were cut back, 5 bases at V and 3 bases at J, with 14 bases in the middle. CDR3 in DNA: TGTGCCAGCAGTCCCAGGGGCCGTTACTACGAGCAGTACTTC. The encoded protein is CASSPRGRYYEQYF.

The rearrangement uses TRBV12-3 or TRBV12-4 and TRBJ2-7; TRBD2 agrees at 12 bases. V dropped 6 bases and J dropped 9; count of bases not matched to a gene: 12. The CDR3 spans 15 residues. The CDR3 DNA reads as TGTGCCAGCAGCGGGCTAGCGGGAGGGCCAGGGGGGCAGTACTTC. Residues: CASSGLAGGPGGQYF.

This chain uses TRBV19 with TRBJ1-1, with D possibly being TRBD1 (5 bases). V shed 6 bases and J shed 0 bases, with 11 bases lying between them. The CDR3 covers 14 residues. CDR1 is LNHDA and CDR2 is SQIVND in the germline V gene (reference sequence). The CDR3, as DNA: TGTGCCAGTAGAAAGGGACTTCTGAACACTGAAGCTTTCTTT. It yields the protein CASRKGLLNTEAFF.

A few counts support this clonotype. V is TRBV28 and J is TRBJ1-1, with D hard to call. CDR1 is MDHEN, CDR2 SYDVKM, per germline. Trimming stripped 7 bases from V and 4 bases from J, with 19 bases between. The CDR3 runs 15 residues. The CDR3 sequence: CASTPAQTAGTEAFF. In DNA form, the CDR3 reads TGTGCCAGCACCCCCGCACAGACCGCTGGCACTGAAGCTTTCTTT. Drawing the rest from reference TRBV28 and TRBJ1-1, the complete variable domain is DVKVTQSSRYLVKRTGEKVFLECVQDMDHENMFWYRQDPGLGLRLIYFSYDVKMKEKGDIPEGYSVSREKKERFSLILESASTNQTSMYLCASTPAQTAGTEAFFGQGTRLTVV.

The chain recombines TRBV27 with TRBJ2-7, with TRBD1 matching 9 bases. V was clipped by 8 bases and J by 2 bases; unmatched bases: 10. CDR3 size: 15 residues. Germline CDR1 is MNHEY and CDR2 is SMNVEV (reference sequence). CDR3 nucleotides: TGTGCCAGCGGGTACTGGGACAGGGCGGCCTACGAGCAGTACTTC. It codes for CASGYWDRAAYEQYF.

In this sample, this clonotype turned up a few times. The chain carries TRBV12-3 or TRBV12-4 and TRBJ1-2; D is unclear. The CDR3 is made up of 14 amino acids. The ends were cut back, 2 bases at V and 8 bases at J, with 15 bases in the middle. Written as DNA, the CDR3 is TGTGCCAGCAGTTTAAGTGAAGGGAGTTACGGCTACACCTTC. Its translation: CASSLSEGSYGYTF.

The chain joins TRBV12-3 or TRBV12-4 to TRBJ1-1, with TRBD1 identical over 11 bases. V lost 5 bases, J lost 5 bases, and 7 bases stayed unmatched. The CDR3 is 15 residues long. The CDR3 spells CASSPGTGGRTEAFF. The CDR3 DNA is TGTGCCAGCAGTCCCGGGACAGGGGGACGAACTGAAGCTTTCTTT.

The CDR3 coding sequence is TGTGCCAGCAGCCCCCTAAGAGGCCCCACAGATACGCAGTATTTT. Protein sequence: CASSPLRGPTDTQYF. The chain combines TRBV11-2 with TRBJ2-3; no clear D gene. This CDR3 region has 15 residues. Germline V gene data show CDR1 as SGHAT and CDR2 as FQNNGV. V dropped 5 bases and J dropped 2 bases, with 14 bases sitting between them.

V usage is TRBV19 and J usage is TRBJ2-7; D tentatively fits TRBD1 or TRBD2 (5 bases each). The germline V gene encodes CDR1 LNHDA and CDR2 SQIVND (reference sequence). This CDR3 is 14 amino acids long. Trimming left V 6 bases short and J 2 bases short, with 14 bases between. The CDR3 spells CASRPRDGAYEQYV. CDR3 sequence (DNA): TGTGCCAGTAGACCCCGGGACGGCGCCTACGAGCAGTACGTC.

This clonotype has a handful of counts. V gene TRBV2 combines with J gene TRBJ2-1; 7 bases agree with TRBD1. The CDR3 runs to 16 residues. Germline trimming cut 6 bases from V and 0 bases from J; bases unmatched to any gene: 8. Germline lookup yields CDR1 SNHLY and CDR2 FYNNEI. The DNA of the CDR3 is TGTGCCAGCAGCCCGCCGGGACAGAGCTCCTACAATGAGCAGTTCTTC. It translates to CASSPPGQSSYNEQFF.

The CDR3, as DNA: TGCAGTGCTAGAGATTTGTCGGGACTAGCAAGCGAGCAGTACTTC. Its translation is CSARDLSGLASEQYF. This sequence joins TRBV20-1 and TRBJ2-7; 9 bases match TRBD2. Germline V gene data show CDR1 as DFQATT and CDR2 as SNEGSKA (reference sequence). The V gene end was trimmed by 0 bases and the J gene end by 6 bases; junction bases not matched to a gene: 9. The CDR3 is 15 amino acids.

The V gene is TRBV6-1, the J gene TRBJ2-3; 10 nucleotides match TRBD2. The V and J ends lost 6 bases and 1 base, in that order; junction bases with no gene match: 7. The CDR3 is 16 amino acids. The germline gives CDR1 MNHNS, CDR2 SASEGT. Here the CDR3 DNA reads TGTGCCAGCAGGCGGGGACTAGCGCCTCGCACAGATACGCAGTATTTT. As protein: CASRRGLAPRTDTQYF.

This clonotype was seen a few times. The rearrangement uses TRBV6-6 and TRBJ2-1, with 14 bases fitting TRBD2. The V segment lost 0 bases and the J segment 8 bases; nucleotides outside the gene matches: 3. Germline V gives CDR1 MNHNY, CDR2 SVGAGI (reference sequence). The CDR3 is 16 amino acids. The CDR3 protein is CASSYSTSGRVYEQFF. The CDR3 nucleotides read TGTGCCAGCAGTTACTCGACTAGCGGGAGGGTGTATGAGCAGTTCTTC.